These T cell receptor beta chains were read from a single sample in a study of identical twins. TCRdb fed the 5' RACE reads into MiXCR, producing one record per CDR3 protein. The sample lists 200,000 to 300,000 distinct CDR3 sequences; 8% to 11% were seen once. The material sequenced was memory T cells sorted from blood. All receptors come from a middle-aged man in good health. Each CDR3 is given with its conserved first and last residue. The D gene is left open where the match is weak.

V gene,D gene,CDR3 protein
TRBV9,TRBD1,CASSVGVRGYQETQYF
TRBV27,-,CASRAEAFF
TRBV7-8,-,CASSTPGAWGQPQHF
TRBV4-3,TRBD2,CASRTSGSNEQFF
TRBV11-2,-,CASSLDSYSYNEQFF
TRBV4-1,TRBD1,CASSQDSAGGLSNQPQHF
TRBV24-1,TRBD2,CATSEFPGLASVSYNEQFF
TRBV29-1,TRBD1,CSVAVRQGVNYEQYF
TRBV5-6,-,CASSLWWTGNTIYF
TRBV10-3,TRBD1,CASLPGQGFTEAFF
TRBV6-6,-,CASSPQDYEQYF
TRBV15,-,CATSRLGSGNTEAFF
TRBV19,-,CASSLKRSTEAFF
TRBV20-1,-,CSARTDTSSGNTIYF
TRBV18,TRBD2,CASSPSLADEQFF
TRBV6-1,-,CASRGWEAYYGYTF
TRBV9,-,CASSVEGLEGTSGANVLTF
TRBV5-1,-,CASSWTVMNTEAFF
TRBV20-1,-,CSARDPASMGNEKLFF
TRBV6-5,TRBD2,CASSYPHHPAGGANEQYF
TRBV5-6,TRBD2,CASSPTSGGNTGELFF
TRBV5-1,-,CASSPDGGGQPQHF
TRBV11-3,-,CASSRTGRSYNEQFF
TRBV18,-,CASSFDSNQPQHF
TRBV20-1,-,CSARASGRGYEAFF
TRBV6-2/TRBV6-3,-,CASSPQQGGFRYTF
TRBV7-6,TRBD2,CASSSVGGGFEETQYF
TRBV20-1,-,CSARDLIVGSQPQHF
TRBV5-6,TRBD1,CASSLIGQGADYTYNEQFF
TRBV4-3,-,CASSLDRTGTQYF
TRBV18,-,CASSPYSPANTGELFF
TRBV7-7,-,CASSLDGGGELFF
TRBV12-3/TRBV12-4,-,CASSLYGGPGELFF
TRBV7-2,-,CASSFSSGAGETQYF
TRBV7-2,-,CASSLTRSDTQYF
TRBV28,TRBD2,CASMPSLAVKNEQFF
TRBV14,TRBD2,CASSQGASGGFGIYNEQFF
TRBV3-1,-,CASSIYGEEQFF
TRBV4-2,-,CASSQEDRIIAFF
TRBV5-1,-,CASSLVPSDEQYF
TRBV12-3/TRBV12-4,-,CASSNTEAFF
TRBV27,-,CASSLDLDTQYF